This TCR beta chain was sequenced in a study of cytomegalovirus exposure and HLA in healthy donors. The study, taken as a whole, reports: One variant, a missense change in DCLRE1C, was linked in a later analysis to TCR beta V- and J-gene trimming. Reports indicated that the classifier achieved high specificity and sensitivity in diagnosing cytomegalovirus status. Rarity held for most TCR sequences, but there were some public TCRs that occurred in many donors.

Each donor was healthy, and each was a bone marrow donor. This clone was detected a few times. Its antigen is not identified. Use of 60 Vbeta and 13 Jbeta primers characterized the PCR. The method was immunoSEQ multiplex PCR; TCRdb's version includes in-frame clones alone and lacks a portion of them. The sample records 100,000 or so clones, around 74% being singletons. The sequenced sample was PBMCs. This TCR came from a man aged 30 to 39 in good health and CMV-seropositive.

Written as DNA, the CDR3 is TGTGCCAGCAGTGTGGACAGTTGGAATCAGCCCCAGCATTTT. Its protein product is CASSVDSWNQPQHF. This sequence joins TRBV28 and TRBJ1-5, with D perhaps TRBD1 (6 bases). The V gene's germline CDR1 is MDHEN and CDR2 SYDVKM. This CDR3 has 14 amino acids. Trimming shortened V by 5 bases and J by 4 bases, and 12 bases separated the two germline ends.